These 14 T cell receptor beta chains share one sample of origin, sequenced in a study of blood T cell repertoires in COVID-19 (dated by TCRdb to the early 2020s). Receptor libraries were prepared by the immunoSEQ multiplex PCR assay. TCRdb mirrors the immuneACCESS table, restricted to in-frame sequences. Some clones are absent from its copies; in checked studies, under half trace to an unresolved V gene, and the reason for the others is unknown. The sample table contains around 300,000 clones; only one count was recorded for roughly 85% of them. Of the sample, around 5.8% is held by the ten largest clones. Sequencing input: PBMCs or T cells enriched from blood (not recorded which). The receptor source for this set is a woman aged 40 to 50 who had recovered from COVID-19.

This sequence joins TRBV3-1 (or the pseudogene TRBV3-2) and TRBJ1-2, with 9 bases that match TRBD1. The CDR3 runs to 15 residues. Trimming cost V 4 bases and J 4 bases; bases outside gene matches: 7. Germline assignment: CDR1 LGHDT and CDR2 YNNKEL (reference sequence). CDR3: CASSLQGALSYGYTF. In nucleotides, the CDR3 is TGTGCCAGCAGCCTACAGGGGGCCCTTTCCTATGGCTACACCTTC.

The genes are TRBV7-3 and TRBJ2-1; perhaps TRBD1 as D (6 bases). With 5 bases removed from V and 6 bases from J, the gap between germline ends came to 11 bases. This CDR3 is 13 amino acids long. Germline V gene lookup returns CDR1 SGHTA and CDR2 FQGTGA. As DNA, the CDR3 is TGTGCCAGCAGCACCTACAGGGCCAATGAGCAGTTCTTC. Translation: CASSTYRANEQFF. Drawing the rest from reference TRBV7-3 and TRBJ2-1, the complete variable domain is GAGVSQTPSNKVTEKGKYVELRCDPISGHTALYWYRQSLGQGPEFLIYFQGTGAADDSGLPNDRFFAVRPEGSVSTLKIQRTERGDSAVYLCASSTYRANEQFFGPGTRLTVL.

The rearrangement uses TRBV11-3 and TRBJ2-5; 7 nucleotides match TRBD1. V gave up 4 bases and J gave up 5 bases; unmatched junction bases: 4. Looked up from germline, CDR1 is SGHNT and CDR2 is YENEEA. This CDR3 contains 13 residues. Here the CDR3 reads CASSSGRGETQYF. The CDR3 region has the DNA TGTGCCAGCAGCTCGGGCAGGGGGGAGACCCAGTACTTC. Supplemented by reference TRBV11-3 and TRBJ2-5, the full variable domain reads EAGVVQSPRYKIIEKKQPVAFWCNPISGHNTLYWYLQNLGQGPELLIRYENEEAVDDSQLPKDRFSAERLKGVDSTLKIQPAELGDSAVYLCASSSGRGETQYFGPGTRLLVL.

The genes are TRBV28 and TRBJ1-2; TRBD1 might be the D (5 bases). V lost 2 bases, J lost 0 bases, and 10 bases lay in between. The germline V gene has CDR1 MDHEN and CDR2 SYDVKM. There are 15 residues in the CDR3. In DNA form, the CDR3 reads TGTGCCAGCAGTTTAGGCTGGGGCCCTAACTATGGCTACACCTTC. Its translation is CASSLGWGPNYGYTF.

The chain has TRBV27 and TRBJ1-6; D is undetermined. The CDR3 runs 15 residues. Trimming shortened V by 3 bases and J by 3 bases, and 9 bases separated the two germline ends. Germline CDR1 and CDR2: MNHEY and SMNVEV (reference sequence). The CDR3 DNA follows: TGTGCCAGCAGTTTCAGGATGCTCTATAATTCACCCCTCCACTTT. Protein product: CASSFRMLYNSPLHF.

The V and J genes are TRBV19 and TRBJ2-1; 9 bases match TRBD2. The CDR3 has 16 residues. The germline CDR1 and CDR2 sequences are LNHDA and SQIVND (reference sequence). V lost 3 bases and J lost 0; bases outside the gene matches: 3. In nucleotides, the CDR3 is TGTGCCAGTAGTATTACTAGCGGGCACTCCTACAATGAGCAGTTCTTC. The encoded protein is CASSITSGHSYNEQFF. The full variable domain, rest sourced from reference TRBV19 and TRBJ2-1, is DGGITQSPKYLFRKEGQNVTLSCEQNLNHDAMYWYRQDPGQGLRLIYYSQIVNDFQKGDIAEGYSVSREKKESFPLTVTSAQKNPTAFYLCASSITSGHSYNEQFFGPGTRLTVL.

The CDR3, as DNA: TGTGCCAGCAGCGCACAGGGAAGGGGGAGCACTGAAGCTTTCTTT. Translating it yields CASSAQGRGSTEAFF. The chain uses TRBV7-2 and TRBJ1-1; weak D call: TRBD1 (6 bases). The CDR3 consists of 15 residues. Trimming removed 5 bases at V and 4 bases at J, with 17 bases between. The V gene's germline CDR1 is SGHTA and CDR2 FQGNSA. Variable domain in full (rest from reference TRBV7-2 and TRBJ1-1): GAGVSQSPSNKVTEKGKDVELRCDPISGHTALYWYRQSLGQGLEFLIYFQGNSAPDKSGLPSDRFSAERTGGSVSTLTIQRTQQEDSAVYLCASSAQGRGSTEAFFGQGTRLTVV.

The chain links TRBV5-6 to TRBJ1-5; tentatively, D is TRBD1 (6 bases). This CDR3 region has 14 residues. The V end was cut by 4 bases, the J end by 7 bases, with 15 bases between. Germline V lookup: CDR1 SGHDT, CDR2 YYEEEE. As DNA, the CDR3 is TGTGCCAGCAGCCCGTGGGGAGGGGGGCAGCCCCAGCATTTT. It is translated as CASSPWGGGQPQHF.

The chain couples TRBV18 to TRBJ2-7; TRBD2 matches at 12 bases. Looked up from germline, CDR1 is KGHSH and CDR2 is LQKENI. The CDR3 has 15 amino acids. V was pared by 4 bases and J by 5 bases, with 6 bases of the junction left unmatched. This chain's CDR3 is CASSRGLAGLDEQYF. DNA for the CDR3: TGTGCCAGCTCACGCGGACTAGCGGGATTGGACGAGCAGTACTTC.

DNA of the CDR3: TGCGCCAGCAGCCAAGATAACGGACAGCGAGTGGAGCAGTACTTC. This sequence encodes CASSQDNGQRVEQYF. The chain has TRBV4-1 and TRBJ2-7; TRBD1 might be the D (6 bases). The CDR3 contains 15 residues. V lost 0 bases and J 7 bases, leaving 16 bases between the germline ends. The germline CDR1 and CDR2 sequences are MGHRA and YSYEKL.

The V call is TRBV19, the J call TRBJ2-3; 9 nucleotides line up with TRBD2. The length of the CDR3 is 19 residues. V shed 5 bases and J 2 bases; nucleotides not matched to a gene: 17. Germline V gene sequence: CDR1 LNHDA, CDR2 SQIVND (reference sequence). The CDR3 is CASSRVGASGNDNTDTQYF. For the CDR3, the DNA is TGTGCCAGTAGTCGAGTGGGTGCTAGCGGGAATGATAACACAGATACGCAGTATTTT.

The V gene is TRBV24-1, the J gene TRBJ2-1; a weak D match, TRBD2 (5 bases). V lost 3 bases to trimming and J lost 5 bases, with 13 bases between them. Germline V gene data show CDR1 as KGHDR and CDR2 as SFDVKD. This CDR3 spans 15 amino acids. The CDR3 DNA reads TGTGCCACCAGTGATCCAAGCAGAGCGGACAATGAGCAGTTCTTC. Translation gives CATSDPSRADNEQFF.

The chain joins TRBV7-9 to TRBJ1-1, with 8 bases matching TRBD1. The CDR3 covers 12 residues. Germline CDR1 and CDR2: SEHNR and FQNEAQ (reference sequence). The J segment lost 7 bases and the V segment lost 5 bases, leaving 3 bases of the junction unmatched. CDR3 in amino acids: CASSLQGVEAFF. Here the CDR3 DNA reads TGTGCCAGCAGCCTACAGGGGGTTGAAGCTTTCTTT.

V usage is TRBV4-1 and J usage is TRBJ2-7; tentatively, D is TRBD1 (7 bases). Germline CDR1 MGHRA, CDR2 YSYEKL. The CDR3 has 16 residues. The germline V and J ends were trimmed by 4 bases and 1 base, with 17 bases remaining between them. CDR3 protein: CASSPSGRTGSYEQYF. In DNA form, the CDR3 reads TGCGCCAGCAGCCCATCGGGGAGGACAGGATCCTACGAGCAGTACTTC.